The clone carrying this T cell receptor beta chain was observed once. Its antigen is undetermined. V shed 5 bases, J shed 2 bases, and the junction held 4 bases outside the gene matches. Germline lookup yields CDR1 SQVTM and CDR2 ANQGSEA. The CDR3 contains 14 residues. The sample belongs to a study of cytomegalovirus exposure and HLA in healthy donors. Study-wide points: As was reported, the classifier diagnosed cytomegalovirus status with high specificity and sensitivity.

Sequenced by immunoSEQ multiplex PCR; TCRdb stores in-frame clones only, minus some. The repertoire holds around 150,000 clones, with roughly 84% as singletons. Sequencing was performed on PBMCs. The chain is built from TRBV29-1 and TRBJ2-2, with 8 bases that match TRBD1. This clonotype originated in a man aged 25-45 years in good health and CMV-seropositive. In DNA form, the CDR3 reads TGCAGCGTTACCGGGACAGGTAACACCGGGGAGCTGTTTTTT. Protein sequence: CSVTGTGNTGELFF.